This T cell receptor (beta chain) came from a study of blood T cell repertoires in COVID-19. About the research overall: Material from acute and convalescent COVID-19 was sourced from the United States, Italy and Spain.

Clones were read by immunoSEQ multiplex PCR, and TCRdb kept only the in-frame ones, dropping some. The table includes 210,000 or so clones, almost 90% detected once. The CDR3 loop spans 12 amino acids. Germline loops: CDR1 GTSNPN, CDR2 SVGIG (reference sequence). V lost 4 bases, J lost 1 base, and 7 bases lay in between. This clonotype originated in a man aged 45-65 years with acute or convalescent COVID-19. The V call is TRBV30, the J call TRBJ1-2; tentatively, D is TRBD1 (5 bases). Material for sequencing was peripheral blood. The CDR3 here is CAWMGGNYGYTF. Here the CDR3 DNA reads TGTGCCTGGATGGGGGGTAACTATGGCTACACCTTC.